One sample yielded the 13 T cell receptor beta chains listed below, sequenced in a study of blood T cell repertoires in COVID-19 (dated by TCRdb to 2020 to 2022). The protocol used for the library was the immunoSEQ multiplex PCR assay. TCRdb carries this immuneACCESS record with in-frame sequences only. Its versions omit some clonotypes, under half of them owing to an unresolved V gene in the studies checked, with the rest unexplained. Recorded for this sample are about 430,000 clones; 85% to 90% of them occurred a single time. Around 1.1% of the sample is in the top ten clones. Sequencing input: PBMCs or T cells enriched from blood (not recorded which). All receptors come from a man aged 25 to 45 who had recovered from COVID-19.

This chain connects TRBV3-1 (or the pseudogene TRBV3-2) to TRBJ2-1; D is possibly TRBD2 (6 bases). Looked up from germline, CDR1 is LGHDT and CDR2 is YNNKEL (reference sequence). Trimming removed 5 bases from V and 12 bases from J, with 14 bases in between. The CDR3 runs 12 residues. CDR3 loop: CASSVLGGWQFF. The CDR3 DNA follows: TGTGCCAGCAGCGTCCTGGGAGGATGGCAGTTCTTC.

This clone was counted a few times. This chain uses TRBV30 with TRBJ1-2; possibly TRBD1 for D (6 bases). The germline V gene encodes CDR1 GTSNPN and CDR2 SVGIG (reference sequence). The ends were cut back, 3 bases at V and 10 bases at J, with 18 bases in the middle. This CDR3 region has 13 residues. CDR3 DNA sequence: TGTGCCTGGAGGGCCCCGGCCAGGGGATCCTACACCTTC. Amino acids: CAWRAPARGSYTF.

This rearrangement joins TRBV13 to TRBJ2-7, with TRBD2 identical over 8 bases. Per germline, CDR1 PRHDT and CDR2 FYEKMQ (reference sequence). The CDR3 extends over 16 amino acids. V was pared by 4 bases and J by 1 base, with 9 bases of the junction left unmatched. The CDR3: CASSYPSGSMSYEQYF. The CDR3 DNA sequence: TGTGCCAGCAGCTACCCGAGCGGGAGTATGTCCTACGAGCAGTACTTC.

The genes are TRBV7-2 and TRBJ2-7; 9 nucleotides match TRBD2. The CDR3 consists of 15 residues. V dropped 5 bases and J dropped 3; count of bases not matched to a gene: 8. The germline gives CDR1 SGHTA, CDR2 FQGNSA. The CDR3 nucleotides read TGTGCCAGCAGCCTCGAGCGGGAGGTGATCTACGAGCAGTACTTC. It encodes CASSLEREVIYEQYF.

The rearrangement joins TRBV19 to TRBJ1-3; 8 nucleotides agree with TRBD1. The V gene's germline CDR1 is LNHDA and CDR2 SQIVND (reference sequence). The CDR3 is 14 residues long. Trimming removed 9 bases from V and 0 bases from J; junction bases left unmatched: 4. CDR3 sequence: CASHRGSSGNTIYF. The CDR3 DNA follows: TGTGCCAGCCACAGGGGGTCCTCTGGAAACACCATATATTTT. The variable domain in full, with the rest retrieved from reference TRBV19 and TRBJ1-3, is DGGITQSPKYLFRKEGQNVTLSCEQNLNHDAMYWYRQDPGQGLRLIYYSQIVNDFQKGDIAEGYSVSREKKESFPLTVTSAQKNPTAFYLCASHRGSSGNTIYFGEGSWLTVV.

The chain uses TRBV5-1 and TRBJ2-5, with D possibly being TRBD2 (6 bases). Per the germline V gene, CDR1 is SGHRS and CDR2 is YFSETQ. The CDR3 is 18 residues long. Deletions cut 6 bases from V and 4 bases from J, with 28 bases between. The CDR3 DNA is TGCGCCAGCATCCTTGGCGAGACTAGAACCACTCGCAGAGAGACCCAGTACTTC. This encodes CASILGETRTTRRETQYF.

This chain links TRBV7-9 with TRBJ1-3, with 7 bases lining up with TRBD1. Germline-derived CDR1 and CDR2 are SEHNR and FQNEAQ (reference sequence). The CDR3 spans 16 residues. V dropped 5 bases and J dropped 4; count of bases not matched to a gene: 11. The DNA for the CDR3 is TGTGCCAGCAGCGATACTAACAGGGGCGGGGGAAACACCATATATTTT. This sequence encodes CASSDTNRGGGNTIYF.

V gene TRBV29-1 combines with J gene TRBJ1-1; perhaps TRBD1 as D (5 bases). Germline CDR1 reads SQVTM; CDR2 reads ANQGSEA. The CDR3 has 16 residues. V was cut by 4 bases and J by 3 bases, with 21 bases left in between. In nucleotides, the CDR3 is TGCAGCGTTGGGGGAGGGGAGGGGTTTACGGACACTGAAGCTTTCTTT. The encoded protein is CSVGGGEGFTDTEAFF.

This clone was seen a handful of times. The rearrangement uses TRBV7-3 and TRBJ2-3; maybe TRBD2 (5 bases). Trimming took off 5 bases at V and 3 bases at J, with 6 bases between the two ends. From germline, CDR1 is SGHTA and CDR2 FQGTGA. There are 12 residues in the CDR3. This CDR3 reads CASSGSTDTQYF. DNA for the CDR3: TGTGCCAGCAGCGGGAGTACAGATACGCAGTATTTT.

The chain is built from TRBV10-3 and TRBJ1-3, with 7 bases fitting TRBD1. The CDR3 totals 16 residues. Germline-derived CDR1 and CDR2 are ENHRY and SYGVKD. V lost 6 bases and J lost 0; bases outside the gene matches: 8. CDR3 DNA sequence: TGTGCCATCAGCTCCGGGACAGACAACTCTGGAAACACCATATATTTT. It is translated as CAISSGTDNSGNTIYF.

The table lists this clone with a count of one. The chain employs TRBV7-6 and TRBJ2-3; 8 bases are shared with TRBD2. Looked up from germline, CDR1 is SGHVS and CDR2 is FNYEAQ. The CDR3 has 13 residues. V was clipped by 6 bases and J by 6 bases; unmatched bases: 5. CDR3 DNA sequence: TGTGCCAGCAGGGCGGGAGGATCGGATACGCAGTATTTT. It is translated as CASRAGGSDTQYF.

The chain couples TRBV7-9 to TRBJ2-7, with D uncertain. Germline V gene sequence: CDR1 SEHNR, CDR2 FQNEAQ (reference sequence). CDR3 length: 11 residues. V shed 6 bases and J shed 5 bases, with 8 bases lying between them. CDR3 nucleotide sequence: TGTGCCAGCAGTTCAATTCACGAGCAGTACTTC. It encodes CASSSIHEQYF.

V is TRBV7-9 and J is TRBJ2-1; 8 positions match TRBD2. The V gene's germline CDR1 is SEHNR and CDR2 FQNEAQ (reference sequence). The CDR3 contains 15 residues. V shed 6 bases and J 5 bases; nucleotides not matched to a gene: 9. The CDR3 sequence: CASSLQRESDNEQFF. CDR3 nucleotide sequence: TGTGCCAGCAGTTTGCAGCGGGAGTCAGACAATGAGCAGTTCTTC.